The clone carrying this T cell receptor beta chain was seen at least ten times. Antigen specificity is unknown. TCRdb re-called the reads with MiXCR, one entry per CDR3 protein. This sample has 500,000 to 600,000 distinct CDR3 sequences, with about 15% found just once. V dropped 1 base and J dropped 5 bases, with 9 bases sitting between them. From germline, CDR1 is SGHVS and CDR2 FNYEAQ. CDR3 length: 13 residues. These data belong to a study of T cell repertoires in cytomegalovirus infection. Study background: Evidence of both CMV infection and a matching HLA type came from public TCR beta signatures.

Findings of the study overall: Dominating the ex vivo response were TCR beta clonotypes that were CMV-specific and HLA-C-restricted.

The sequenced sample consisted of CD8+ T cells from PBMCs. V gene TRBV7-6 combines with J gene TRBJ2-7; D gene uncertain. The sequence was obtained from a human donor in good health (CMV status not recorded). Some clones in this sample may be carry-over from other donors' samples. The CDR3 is CASSLVVEDEQYF. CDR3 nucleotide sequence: TGTGCCAGCAGCTTAGTAGTTGAGGACGAGCAGTACTTC.